Given below is one T cell receptor beta chain in context. The antigen is undetermined. The data originate from a study of T cells after yellow fever vaccination. CDR3 size: 18 residues. CDR1 is MNHNS and CDR2 is SASEGT in the germline V gene. The germline V and J ends were trimmed by 1 base and 4 bases, with 23 bases remaining between them. MiXCR was run by TCRdb on the 5' RACE reads, yielding one entry per CDR3 protein. The table records about 140,000 distinct CDR3 sequences, 5% to 8% of them present only once. Study-level results: Once the booster was given, most primary-vaccination clones reappeared, at around 95% for CD4 and 88% for CD8.

The input for sequencing was CD4+ T cells sorted from PBMCs, taken 10 days after the yellow fever booster vaccination. This rearrangement joins TRBV6-1 to TRBJ2-7; D possibly corresponds to TRBD1 (6 bases). The sequence derives from a man aged 25 to 45 who received the YFV17D yellow fever vaccine. The CDR3 sequence: CASSEGRGPGRALYEQYF. DNA for the CDR3: TGTGCCAGCAGTGAAGGCAGGGGCCCGGGCAGGGCGTTGTACGAGCAGTACTTC.